These 32 T cell receptor beta chains were all obtained from the same sample, sequenced in a study of identical twins. TCRdb re-analysed the 5' RACE reads in MiXCR, keeping a single row per CDR3 protein. The data contain some 240,000 distinct CDR3 sequences, approximately 10% of them singletons. Material: memory T cells sorted from blood. These receptors came from a man over 45 in good health.

The CDR3 nucleotides are TGTGCCAGCAGCTCCTGGGACATAGGGTTTATGAACACTGAAGCTTTCTTT. Protein sequence: CASSSWDIGFMNTEAFF. This chain connects TRBV5-6 to TRBJ1-1, with D maybe TRBD1 (6 bases). Germline V gene data show CDR1 as SGHDT and CDR2 as YYEEEE. V dropped 3 bases and J dropped 0 bases, with 18 bases sitting between them. This CDR3 has 17 residues.

This clonotype has ten or more counts. V and J are TRBV6-7 and TRBJ1-5; weak D call: TRBD1 (5 bases). Being an ORF, TRBV6-7 has a function that is uncertain. Between the trimmed V and J ends, which lost 6 bases and 4 bases, there was a span of 10 bases. The CDR3 loop spans 13 amino acids. DNA of the CDR3: TGTGCCAGCAGGGACTGGGGGAATCAGCCCCAGCATTTT. It specifies CASRDWGNQPQHF.

The chain carries TRBV5-1 and TRBJ2-1; D gene ambiguous. Deletions cut 5 bases from V and 0 bases from J, with 12 bases between. CDR1 is SGHRS and CDR2 is YFSETQ in the germline V gene. The CDR3 totals 15 residues. CDR3 in amino acids: CASSFEESSYNEQFF. CDR3 DNA: TGCGCCAGCAGTTTCGAGGAGAGCTCCTACAATGAGCAGTTCTTC.

This clonotype was observed a few times. This chain uses TRBV6-1 with TRBJ2-2, with a weak D call TRBD2 (6 bases). The CDR3 covers 16 residues. Trimming left V 8 bases short and J 0 bases short, with 16 bases between. Germline CDR1 reads MNHNS; CDR2 reads SASEGT. The chain's CDR3 is CASGRLDISNTGELFF. Written as DNA, the CDR3 is TGTGCCAGCGGCCGACTAGACATCTCGAACACCGGGGAGCTGTTTTTT.

This clonotype came up a few times. The chain recombines TRBV6-2 or TRBV6-3 with TRBJ2-5; D is unresolved. The CDR3 runs to 13 residues. V was clipped by 2 bases and J by 5 bases, with 9 bases between them. From germline, CDR1 is MNHEY and CDR2 SVGEGT. The CDR3 bases are TGTGCCAGCAGTTACACGAGGACGGAGACCCAGTACTTC. It encodes CASSYTRTETQYF.

The chain joins TRBV20-1 to TRBJ1-5; maybe TRBD1 (6 bases). The CDR3 covers 15 residues. V lost 3 bases, J lost 0 bases, and 12 bases lay in between. CDR1 is DFQATT, CDR2 SNEGSKA, per germline (reference sequence). The CDR3 DNA is TGCAGTGCTAGTGCGGGGGCTTATAGCAATCAGCCCCAGCATTTT. It yields the protein CSASAGAYSNQPQHF.

This clonotype was recorded a few times. The chain carries TRBV5-1 and TRBJ2-2; the D is unclear. Trimming took off 1 base at V and 2 bases at J, with 9 bases between the two ends. Germline V CDR1 and CDR2: SGHRS, YFSETQ. The CDR3 extends over 15 amino acids. CDR3 DNA: TGCGCCAGCAGCTTGCGTGTAATCAACACCGGGGAGCTGTTTTTT. The encoded protein is CASSLRVINTGELFF.

This clonotype has ten or more counts. The V call is TRBV6-1, the J call TRBJ1-5; 10 bases agree with TRBD1. The germline gives CDR1 MNHNS, CDR2 SASEGT. The CDR3 loop spans 18 amino acids. The trim removed 5 bases at V and 2 bases at J, leaving 12 bases unmatched. CDR3 sequence reads: CASSPARDRGFGNQPQHF. DNA of the CDR3: TGTGCCAGCAGTCCCGCCCGGGACAGGGGTTTCGGCAATCAGCCCCAGCATTTT.

The chain is built from TRBV7-2 and TRBJ1-6, with 10 bases identical to TRBD1. V dropped 0 bases and J dropped 5; count of bases not matched to a gene: 1. CDR1 is SGHTA, CDR2 FQGNSA, per germline. CDR3 size: 16 residues. The CDR3 bases are TGTGCCAGCAGCTTAGCCGGGACAGGGGATAATTCACCCCTCCACTTT. Translating it yields CASSLAGTGDNSPLHF.

The CDR3 region has the DNA TGTGCCAGCAGAATCCGTAGCGGGGGGGATTCTGGCATTCAGTACTTC. As protein: CASRIRSGGDSGIQYF. The chain combines TRBV6-1 with TRBJ2-4; TRBD2 matches at 11 bases. The CDR3 has 16 amino acids. CDR1 is MNHNS, CDR2 SASEGT, per germline. After removal of 6 bases from V and 9 bases from J, the junction contained 13 bases not matched to a gene.

In its sample, this clonotype was seen a few times. This rearrangement joins TRBV7-6 to TRBJ2-2; D may correspond to TRBD1 or TRBD2 (5 bases each). The ends were cut back, 5 bases at V and 6 bases at J, with 19 bases in the middle. CDR3 length: 16 residues. Germline V lookup: CDR1 SGHVS, CDR2 FNYEAQ. The CDR3 loop is CASSPRLTGGSGELFF. DNA of the CDR3: TGTGCCAGCAGCCCGCGACTAACAGGCGGGTCCGGGGAGCTGTTTTTT.

The table lists this clonotype with many counts. This chain joins TRBV16 and TRBJ2-1; 9 bases are a match to TRBD1. Unmatched junction bases numbered 2, after V lost 3 bases and J lost 5 bases. This CDR3 contains 14 residues. The germline V gene has CDR1 KGHSY and CDR2 FQNENV. CDR3 DNA: TGTGCCAGCAGCCAGGGGACAGGGAACAATGAGCAGTTCTTC. Encoded protein: CASSQGTGNNEQFF.

The CDR3 loop is CSARDPMKGLAGYNEQFF. The CDR3 DNA reads TGCAGTGCTAGAGATCCTATGAAGGGACTAGCGGGATACAATGAGCAGTTCTTC. The chain joins TRBV20-1 to TRBJ2-1; 13 bases fit TRBD2. V lost 0 bases and J lost 4; bases outside the gene matches: 9. Germline V CDR1 and CDR2: DFQATT, SNEGSKA (reference sequence). The CDR3 is made up of 18 amino acids.

This clonotype was detected many times. The rearrangement uses TRBV4-2 and TRBJ2-1; 14 bases line up with TRBD2. Trimming at V came to 2 bases and at J to 5 bases, leaving 5 bases not matched to a gene. Germline V gene lookup returns CDR1 LGHNA and CDR2 YNFKEQ. The CDR3 contains 17 residues. CDR3 nucleotides: TGTGCCAGCAGCCAATTCGAGACTAGCGGGGGGGACAATGAGCAGTTCTTC. Residues: CASSQFETSGGDNEQFF.

This clonotype was counted many times. V is TRBV10-3 and J is TRBJ2-7; 9 bases agree with TRBD2. This CDR3 has 16 residues. V lost 3 bases to trimming and J lost 1 base; unmatched junction nucleotides: 7. The germline gives CDR1 ENHRY, CDR2 SYGVKD. The CDR3 nucleotides read TGTGCCATCAGTGACCCCGCGGGAGGGCTTTCCTACGAGCAGTACTTC. Its protein product is CAISDPAGGLSYEQYF.

This clonotype was seen repeatedly, ten times or more. This chain uses TRBV28 with TRBJ2-4; possibly TRBD2 for D (7 bases). Looked up from germline, CDR1 is MDHEN and CDR2 is SYDVKM. CDR3 length equals 16 residues. Trimming shortened V by 7 bases and J by 0 bases, and 16 bases separated the two germline ends. CDR3: CASTPSGGLAKNIQYF. CDR3 DNA sequence: TGTGCCAGCACCCCATCGGGGGGCTTAGCCAAAAACATTCAGTACTTC.

Many counts were recorded for this clonotype. This sequence joins TRBV20-1 and TRBJ2-7, with TRBD2 identical over 8 bases. Trimming removed 2 bases from V and 2 bases from J; junction bases left unmatched: 11. The germline CDR1 and CDR2 sequences are DFQATT and SNEGSKA (reference sequence). The CDR3 is 16 residues long. In DNA, the CDR3 is TGCAGTGCTAGAAAGGGCGGTAGCGGGACTACCTACGAGCAGTACTTC. Its protein is CSARKGGSGTTYEQYF.

Many counts were recorded for this clonotype. V and J are TRBV5-1 and TRBJ2-7, with a possible D match to TRBD1 (5 bases). Trimming removed 3 bases from V and 3 bases from J, with 16 bases in between. The CDR3 has 15 amino acids. Germline-derived CDR1 and CDR2 are SGHRS and YFSETQ. DNA for the CDR3: TGCGCCAGCAGCTCGCTGGGCCAGGGCGGCTACGAGCAGTACTTC. It yields the protein CASSSLGQGGYEQYF.

This clonotype was seen a handful of times. V and J are TRBV2 and TRBJ1-1, with 8 positions matching TRBD1. This CDR3 contains 14 residues. J gave up 5 bases and V 1 base, and 3 bases lay outside the gene matches. The V gene's germline CDR1 is SNHLY and CDR2 FYNNEI. CDR3 protein: CASSEVGQGTEAFF. The CDR3 nucleotides are TGTGCCAGCAGTGAAGTCGGACAGGGTACTGAAGCTTTCTTT.

This clonotype has just a few counts. As DNA, the CDR3 is TGTGCCAGCAACGACAGGGTCACCGGGGAGCTGTTTTTT. Its protein is CASNDRVTGELFF. The chain carries TRBV7-9 and TRBJ2-2; 7 positions match TRBD1. This CDR3 has 13 residues. The germline CDR1 and CDR2 sequences are SEHNR and FQNEAQ (reference sequence). The junction had 3 bases not matched to a gene; V was cut back by 7 bases and J by 4 bases.

This clonotype occurred a few times. The rearrangement links TRBV6-2 or TRBV6-3 to TRBJ2-2; no firm D call. CDR1 is MNHEY and CDR2 is SVGEGT in the germline V gene. V lost 7 bases to trimming and J lost 6 bases, with 18 bases between them. CDR3 length: 15 residues. The CDR3 DNA follows: TGTGCCAGCACCCTAATGGAGCTTGCGGCCGGGGAGCTGTTTTTT. Amino acids: CASTLMELAAGELFF.

The chain couples TRBV18 to TRBJ2-7, with 8 bases aligning to TRBD2. The CDR3 totals 15 residues. V dropped 4 bases and J dropped 4; count of bases not matched to a gene: 9. Germline values: CDR1 KGHSH, CDR2 LQKENI. The CDR3 region is CASSLPGLGSYEQYF. The CDR3 DNA reads TGTGCCAGCTCACTTCCGGGACTAGGGAGTTACGAGCAGTACTTC.

The CDR3 DNA is TGTGCCACCAGTGATCCGCTTTGGGGGGGTGGAGAGACCCAGTACTTC. This encodes CATSDPLWGGGETQYF. The chain is built from TRBV24-1 and TRBJ2-5; 7 bases fit TRBD2. V trimming: 3 bases; J trimming: 4 bases; junction bases outside the gene matches: 10. This CDR3 comprises 16 residues. Germline CDR1 reads KGHDR; CDR2 reads SFDVKD.

The CDR3 loop is CASKKSRGRDPDTEAFF. The CDR3 DNA reads TGTGCCAGTAAGAAAAGCAGGGGGCGAGATCCGGACACTGAAGCTTTCTTT. The gene calls are TRBV19 and TRBJ1-1; 8 positions agree with TRBD1. The CDR3 is 17 amino acids. Germline assignment: CDR1 LNHDA and CDR2 SQIVND (reference sequence). The junction had 16 bases not matched to a gene; V was cut back by 7 bases and J by 3 bases.

The sample holds many counts of this clonotype. This chain joins TRBV6-1 and TRBJ2-7; 9 bases match TRBD2. V shed 6 bases and J 1 base; nucleotides not matched to a gene: 7. Germline-derived CDR1 and CDR2 are MNHNS and SASEGT. The CDR3 spans 15 residues. For the CDR3, the DNA is TGTGCCAGCAGCCCATCAGCGGGGGGTTCCTACGAGCAGTACTTC. Translated: CASSPSAGGSYEQYF.

V usage is TRBV2 and J usage is TRBJ2-3; 16 positions agree with TRBD2. The CDR3 loop spans 17 amino acids. Trimming cost V 8 bases and J 4 bases; bases outside gene matches: 9. Germline values: CDR1 SNHLY, CDR2 FYNNEI. CDR3: CASQGLAGGGSADTQYF. The CDR3 nucleotides read TGTGCCAGCCAGGGACTAGCGGGGGGGGGATCCGCAGATACGCAGTATTTT.

As concerns this clonotype: Relative to the germline gene, one junction end is altered; a read error may explain this. The chain recombines TRBV11-2 with TRBJ2-7, with D possibly being TRBD1 or TRBD2 (5 bases each). Looked up from germline, CDR1 is SGHAT and CDR2 is FQNNGV. The CDR3 is 11 residues long. CDR3 coding DNA: TGTGCCAGCGGACATGTACTAGTTGATCGCTTC. Amino acid sequence: CASGHVLVDRF.

In this sample, this clonotype turned up a few times. The rearrangement joins TRBV11-2 to TRBJ2-1; 12 nucleotides match TRBD2. CDR3 size: 14 residues. With 7 bases clipped from V and 9 bases from J, the junction kept 7 bases outside the gene matches. In germline, CDR1 is SGHAT, CDR2 FQNNGV. The DNA of the CDR3 is TGTGCCAGCACGACCGGGACTAGCGGGTTTGAGCAGTTCTTC. As protein: CASTTGTSGFEQFF.

At least ten counts were recorded for this clonotype. The J gene is TRBJ1-1, the V gene TRBV6-5; TRBD1 aligns across 7 bases. V lost 7 bases and J lost 11; bases outside the gene matches: 10. CDR1 is MNHEY and CDR2 is SVGAGI in the germline V gene. The CDR3 consists of 12 residues. CDR3 sequence: CASNRAGGDAFF. DNA of the CDR3: TGTGCCAGCAATAGGGCAGGGGGGGATGCTTTCTTT.

The rearrangement joins TRBV7-8 to TRBJ2-2, with 9 nucleotides matching TRBD2. The CDR3 contains 18 residues. In germline, CDR1 is SGHVS, CDR2 FQNEAQ. The J segment lost 3 bases and the V segment lost 4 bases, leaving 12 bases of the junction unmatched. The chain's CDR3 is CASSSLAGVSAYTGELFF. DNA for the CDR3: TGTGCCAGCAGCTCACTAGCGGGCGTGAGTGCGTACACCGGGGAGCTGTTTTTT.

In its sample, this clonotype was seen many times. This sequence joins TRBV6-2 or TRBV6-3 and TRBJ1-1, with D perhaps TRBD1 (6 bases). The CDR3 sequence is 13 residues long. Trimming left V 6 bases short and J 4 bases short, with 12 bases between. Germline loops: CDR1 MNHEY, CDR2 SVGEGT. DNA for the CDR3: TGTGCCAGCAGCTACCGGGGGGCCACTGAAGCTTTCTTT. As protein: CASSYRGATEAFF.

At least ten counts were recorded for this clonotype. The chain combines TRBV28 with TRBJ2-7, with D tentatively TRBD2 (5 bases). Trimming stripped 3 bases from V and 7 bases from J, with 13 bases between. Germline CDR1 MDHEN, CDR2 SYDVKM. This CDR3 comprises 13 residues. CDR3 region: CASSFVRPGEQYF. The CDR3 coding sequence is TGTGCCAGCAGTTTCGTTCGGCCGGGAGAGCAGTACTTC.